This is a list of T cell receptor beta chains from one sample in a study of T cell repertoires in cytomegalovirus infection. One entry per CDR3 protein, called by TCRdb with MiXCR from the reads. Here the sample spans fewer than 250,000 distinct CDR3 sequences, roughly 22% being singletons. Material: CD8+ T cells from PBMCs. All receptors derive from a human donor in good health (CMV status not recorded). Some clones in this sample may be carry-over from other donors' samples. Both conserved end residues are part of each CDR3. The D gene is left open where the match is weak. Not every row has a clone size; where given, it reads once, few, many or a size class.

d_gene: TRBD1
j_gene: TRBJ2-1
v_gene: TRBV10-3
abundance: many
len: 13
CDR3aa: CAISQDRYNEQFF
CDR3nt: TGTGCCATCAGTCAGGACAGGTACAATGAGCAGTTCTTC

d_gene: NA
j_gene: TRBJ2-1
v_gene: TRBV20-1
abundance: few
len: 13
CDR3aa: CSANFRGGNEQFF
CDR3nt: TGCAGTGCTAATTTTCGGGGCGGGAATGAGCAGTTCTTC

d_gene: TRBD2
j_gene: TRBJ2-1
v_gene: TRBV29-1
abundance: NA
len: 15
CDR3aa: CSVEEAGGSYNEQFF
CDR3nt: TGCAGCGTTGAAGAAGCGGGGGGGTCCTACAATGAGCAGTTCTTC

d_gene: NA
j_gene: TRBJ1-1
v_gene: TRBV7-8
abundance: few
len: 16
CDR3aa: CASSLSTSPRGTEAFF
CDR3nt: TGTGCCAGCAGCTTAAGTACGAGTCCCCGGGGGACTGAAGCTTTCTTT

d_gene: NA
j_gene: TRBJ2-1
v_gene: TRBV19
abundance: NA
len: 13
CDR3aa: CASSIGLGNEQFF
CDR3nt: TGTGCCAGTAGTATTGGCCTGGGCAATGAGCAGTTCTTC

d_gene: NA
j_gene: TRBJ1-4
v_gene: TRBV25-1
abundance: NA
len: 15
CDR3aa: CASCGGETTNEKLFF
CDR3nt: TGTGCCAGCTGCGGGGGGGAAACAACTAATGAAAAACTGTTTTTT

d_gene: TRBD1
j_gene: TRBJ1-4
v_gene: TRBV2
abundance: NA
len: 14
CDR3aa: CASSGQGTNEKLFF
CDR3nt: TGTGCCAGCAGCGGACAGGGAACTAATGAAAAACTGTTTTTT

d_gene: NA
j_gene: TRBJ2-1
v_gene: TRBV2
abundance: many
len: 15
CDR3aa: CASCSSGTHYNEQFF
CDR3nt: TGTGCCAGCTGTTCCTCCGGGACACACTACAATGAGCAGTTCTTC

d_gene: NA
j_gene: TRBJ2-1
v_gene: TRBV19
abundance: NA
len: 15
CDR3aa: CASSILGTAGNEQFF
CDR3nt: TGTGCCAGTAGTATACTGGGCACCGCAGGGAATGAGCAGTTCTTC

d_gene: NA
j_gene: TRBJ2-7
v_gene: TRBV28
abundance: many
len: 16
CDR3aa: CASSTVDEPATYEQYF
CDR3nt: TGTGCCAGCAGTACCGTAGACGAGCCTGCTACCTACGAGCAGTACTTC

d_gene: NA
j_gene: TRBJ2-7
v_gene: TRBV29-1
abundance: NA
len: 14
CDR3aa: CSVEVVGGGYEQYF
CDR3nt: TGCAGCGTTGAAGTGGTAGGAGGGGGCTACGAGCAGTACTTC

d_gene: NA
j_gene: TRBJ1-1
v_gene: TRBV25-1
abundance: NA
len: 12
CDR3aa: CASERGDTEAFF
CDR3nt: TGTGCCAGCGAAAGGGGCGACACTGAAGCTTTCTTT

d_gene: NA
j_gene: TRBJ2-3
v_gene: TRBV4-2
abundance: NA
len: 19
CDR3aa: CASSQEGGSGLSSTDTQYF
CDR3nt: TGTGCCAGCAGCCAAGAAGGGGGTAGCGGGCTTTCCAGCACAGATACGCAGTATTTT

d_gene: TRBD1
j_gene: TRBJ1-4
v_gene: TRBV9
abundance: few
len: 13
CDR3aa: CASSTGAKEKLFF
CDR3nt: TGTGCCAGCAGCACAGGGGCAAAAGAAAAACTGTTTTTT

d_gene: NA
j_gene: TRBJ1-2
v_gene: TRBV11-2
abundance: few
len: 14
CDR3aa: CASGEQTTNYGYTF
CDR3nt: TGTGCCAGCGGGGAGCAGACCACTAACTATGGCTACACCTTC

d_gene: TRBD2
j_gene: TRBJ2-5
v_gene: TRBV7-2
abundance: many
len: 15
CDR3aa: CASSLRQGLRETQYF
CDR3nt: TGTGCCAGCAGCTTACGGCAGGGACTAAGAGAGACCCAGTACTTC

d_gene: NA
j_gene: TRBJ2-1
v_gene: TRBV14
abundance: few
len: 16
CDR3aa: CASSQRQYPTYNEQFF
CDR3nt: TGTGCCAGCAGCCAACGACAGTACCCTACCTACAATGAGCAGTTCTTC

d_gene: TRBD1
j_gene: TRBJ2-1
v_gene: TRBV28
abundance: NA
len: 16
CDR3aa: CASSPRQGWSYNEQFF
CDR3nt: TGTGCCAGCAGTCCACGACAGGGTTGGTCCTACAATGAGCAGTTCTTC

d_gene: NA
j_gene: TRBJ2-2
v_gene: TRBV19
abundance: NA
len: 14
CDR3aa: CASSIDIPPGELFF
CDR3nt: TGTGCCAGTAGTATAGACATACCCCCCGGGGAGCTGTTTTTT

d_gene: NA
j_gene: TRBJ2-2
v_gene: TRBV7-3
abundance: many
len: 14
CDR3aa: CASSRGSNTGELFF
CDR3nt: TGTGCCAGCAGCCGGGGGTCGAACACCGGGGAGCTGTTTTTT

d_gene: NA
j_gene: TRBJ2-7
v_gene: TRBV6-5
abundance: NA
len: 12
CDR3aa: CASSQNSYEQYF
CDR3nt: TGTGCCAGCAGTCAAAATTCATACGAGCAGTACTTC

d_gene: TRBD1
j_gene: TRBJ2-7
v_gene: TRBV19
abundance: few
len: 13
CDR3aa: CASSYRGTYEQYF
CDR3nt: TGTGCCAGTAGTTACAGGGGAACCTACGAGCAGTACTTC

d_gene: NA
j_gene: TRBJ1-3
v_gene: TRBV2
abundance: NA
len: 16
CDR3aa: CASSETIGAQGNTIYF
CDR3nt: TGTGCCAGCAGTGAGACCATCGGGGCGCAGGGAAACACCATATATTTT

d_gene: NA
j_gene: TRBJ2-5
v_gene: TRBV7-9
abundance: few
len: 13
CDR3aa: CASSLEAAETQYF
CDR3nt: TGTGCCAGCAGCTTAGAGGCGGCAGAGACCCAGTACTTC

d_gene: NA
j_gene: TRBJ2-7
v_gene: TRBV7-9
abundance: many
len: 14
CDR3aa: CASSPQGVIYEQYF
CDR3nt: TGTGCCAGCAGCCCTCAAGGAGTGATCTACGAGCAGTACTTC

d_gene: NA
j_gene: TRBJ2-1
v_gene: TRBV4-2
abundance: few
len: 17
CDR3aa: CASSQDKRLAAYNEQFF
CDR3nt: TGTGCCAGCAGCCAAGATAAAAGGCTAGCTGCCTACAATGAGCAGTTCTTC

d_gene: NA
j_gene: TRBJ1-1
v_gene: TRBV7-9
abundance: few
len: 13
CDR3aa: CASSSGWNTEAFF
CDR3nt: TGTGCCAGCAGCTCGGGGTGGAACACTGAAGCTTTCTTT

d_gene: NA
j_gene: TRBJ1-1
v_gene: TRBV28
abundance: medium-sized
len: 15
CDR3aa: CASSHTLRWITEAFF
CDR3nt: TGTGCCAGCAGTCACACCCTTAGGTGGATCACTGAAGCTTTCTTT

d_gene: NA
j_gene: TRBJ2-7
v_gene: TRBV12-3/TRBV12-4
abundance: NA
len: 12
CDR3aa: CASSYREYEQYF
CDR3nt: TGTGCCAGCAGCTACAGGGAGTACGAGCAGTACTTC

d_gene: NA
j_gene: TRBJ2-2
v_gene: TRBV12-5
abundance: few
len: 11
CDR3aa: CASGLGGELFF
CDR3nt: TGTGCTAGTGGTTTGGGCGGGGAGCTGTTTTTT

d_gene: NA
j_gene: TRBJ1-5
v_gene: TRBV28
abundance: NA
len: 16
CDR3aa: CASSLARQGNNQPQHF
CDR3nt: TGTGCCAGCAGTTTAGCTCGGCAGGGGAACAATCAGCCCCAGCATTTT

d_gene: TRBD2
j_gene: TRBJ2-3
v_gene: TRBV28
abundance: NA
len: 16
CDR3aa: CASSARLAGPTDTQYF
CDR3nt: TGTGCCAGCAGTGCCCGACTAGCGGGGCCCACAGATACGCAGTATTTT

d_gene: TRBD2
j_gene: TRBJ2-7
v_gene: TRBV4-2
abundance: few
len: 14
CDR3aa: CASSPRDYDYEQYF
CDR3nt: TGTGCCAGCAGCCCCCGGGACTACGATTACGAGCAGTACTTC

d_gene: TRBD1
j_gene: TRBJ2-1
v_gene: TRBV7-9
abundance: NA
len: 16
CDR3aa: CASSRGQTNPYNEQFF
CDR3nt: TGTGCCAGCAGCCGGGGACAGACAAATCCCTACAATGAGCAGTTCTTC

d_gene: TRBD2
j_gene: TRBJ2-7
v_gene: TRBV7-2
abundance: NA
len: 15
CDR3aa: CASTGLAAGAYEQYF
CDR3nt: TGTGCCAGCACTGGGCTAGCGGCTGGGGCCTACGAGCAGTACTTC

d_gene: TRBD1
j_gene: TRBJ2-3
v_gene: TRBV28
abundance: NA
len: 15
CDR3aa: CASSPGQGSSDTQYF
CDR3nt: TGTGCCAGCAGTCCCGGACAGGGTTCGTCAGATACGCAGTATTTT

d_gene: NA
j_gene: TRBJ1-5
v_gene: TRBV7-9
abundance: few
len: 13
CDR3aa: CASARGANQPQHF
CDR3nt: TGTGCCAGCGCACGGGGGGCCAATCAGCCCCAGCATTTT

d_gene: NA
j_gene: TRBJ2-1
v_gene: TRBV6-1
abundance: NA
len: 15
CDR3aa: CASSAAVSSYNEQFF
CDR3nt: TGTGCCAGCAGTGCAGCGGTTAGCTCCTACAATGAGCAGTTCTTC

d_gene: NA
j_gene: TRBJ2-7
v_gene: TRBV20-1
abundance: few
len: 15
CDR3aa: CSARDALRGSYEQYF
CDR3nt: TGCAGTGCTAGAGATGCCCTAAGGGGGTCCTACGAGCAGTACTTC

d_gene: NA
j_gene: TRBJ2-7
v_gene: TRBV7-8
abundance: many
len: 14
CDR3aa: CASSLRAGDYEQYF
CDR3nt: TGTGCCAGCAGCCTCCGCGCAGGAGACTACGAGCAGTACTTC

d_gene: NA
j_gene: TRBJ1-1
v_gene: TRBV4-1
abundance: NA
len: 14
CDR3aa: CASSLGWIGTEAFF
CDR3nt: TGCGCCAGCAGCCTAGGATGGATAGGCACTGAAGCTTTCTTT

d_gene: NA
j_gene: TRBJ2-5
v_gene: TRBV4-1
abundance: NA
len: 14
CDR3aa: CASSQEGGDETQYF
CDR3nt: TGCGCCAGCAGCCAAGAAGGCGGGGACGAGACCCAGTACTTC

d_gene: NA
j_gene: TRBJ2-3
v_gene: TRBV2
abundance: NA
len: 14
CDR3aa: CASSGSPFQDTQYF
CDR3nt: TGTGCCAGCAGTGGGAGCCCCTTTCAGGATACGCAGTATTTT

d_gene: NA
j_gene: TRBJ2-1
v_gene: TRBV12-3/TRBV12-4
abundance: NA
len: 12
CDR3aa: CASSHPLNEQFF
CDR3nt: TGTGCCAGCAGTCACCCCCTCAATGAGCAGTTCTTC

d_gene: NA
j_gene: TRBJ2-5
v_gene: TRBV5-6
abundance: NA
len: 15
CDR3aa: CASSLGKTVEETQYF
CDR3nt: TGTGCCAGCAGCTTGGGAAAGACTGTAGAAGAGACCCAGTACTTC

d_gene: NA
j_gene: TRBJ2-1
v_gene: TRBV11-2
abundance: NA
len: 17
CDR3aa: CASQRGARGSSYNEQFF
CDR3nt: TGTGCCAGCCAACGAGGGGCTAGGGGCAGCTCCTACAATGAGCAGTTCTTC

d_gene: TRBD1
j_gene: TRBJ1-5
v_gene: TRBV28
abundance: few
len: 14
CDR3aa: CASSRDRVGQPQHF
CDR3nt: TGTGCCAGCAGTCGGGACAGGGTCGGCCAGCCCCAGCATTTT